This T cell receptor beta chain was sequenced during a study of T-cell memory formation after mild COVID-19. Study-wide results and limits: Clones that got smaller from day 15 to 85 had even CD4/CD8, while clones growing later tipped toward CD4+. A second wave of clones peaked on day 37, and their SARS-CoV-2 specificity went unconfirmed. Memory sampled before infection contained some responding clones, suggesting cross-reactive memory joined.

Germline V gene data show CDR1 as LGHDT and CDR2 as YNNKEL (reference sequence). CDR3 length: 16 amino acids. V lost 1 base and J lost 0, with 13 bases in between. On this clonotype: Its antigen is as yet unknown.

Via MiXCR, TCRdb re-called the 5' RACE reads, giving one row per CDR3 protein. The sample lists over 150,000 distinct CDR3 sequences; around 20% were seen once. The sample taken for sequencing was PBMCs or a T cell subset sorted from them (not recorded which). The TCR comes from a man younger than 35 who had mild COVID-19 (a few samples of this study predate the infection). Cell type and time point are not known. The J gene is TRBJ2-7, the V gene TRBV3-1, with D perhaps matching TRBD2 (7 bases). CDR3 amino acids: CASSQGVGGLSYEQYF. The DNA of the CDR3 is TGTGCCAGCAGCCAAGGGGTCGGGGGGCTCTCCTACGAGCAGTACTTC.